This is a list of T cell receptor beta chains from one sample in a study of T cell responses to AZD1222 COVID-19 vaccine. Sequencing used immunoSEQ multiplex PCR; TCRdb keeps in-frame clones, though not all of them. The table records around 80,000 clones, 70% to 90% of them present only once. The material sequenced was peripheral blood, taken 28 days after the second AZD1222 dose. These receptors all come from an adult who received the AZD1222 COVID-19 vaccine. The CDR3 runs from the conserved cysteine through the conserved F or W. The D gene is left open where the match is weak. Rows may omit the clone size; those that give it use once, few, many or a size class.

CASSYSIVGNTEAFF | TGTGCCAGCAGTTACTCGATCGTGGGTAACACTGAAGCTTTCTTT | TRBJ1-1 | NA | NA | TRBV6-5
CAWSEDFNQPQHF | TGTGCCTGGAGTGAGGATTTCAATCAGCCCCAGCATTTT | TRBJ1-5 | NA | NA | TRBV30
CASSEVGAGNTIYF | TGTGCCAGCAGTGAAGTAGGGGCTGGAAACACCATATATTTT | TRBJ1-3 | NA | NA | TRBV6-1
CATGARQKGVTLHF | TGTGCCACCGGAGCGCGACAAAAGGGGGTTACCCTCCACTTT | TRBJ1-6 | NA | NA | TRBV15
CASSLRTGREAFF | TGTGCCAGCAGCCTCCGGACAGGGCGGGAAGCTTTCTTT | TRBJ1-1 | TRBD1 | once | TRBV3-1/TRBV3-2
CASGLGNTIYF | TGTGCCAGTGGGCTGGGAAACACCATATATTTT | TRBJ1-3 | NA | NA | TRBV19
CASSQSGLNTIYF | TGCGCCAGCAGCCAATCGGGGCTGAACACCATATATTTT | TRBJ1-3 | NA | NA | TRBV5-1
CASSLRPDTLTYF | TGTGCCAGCAGCTTGAGGCCGGACACCCTCACGTACTTC | TRBJ2-7 | NA | NA | TRBV5-5
CSARRANEKLFF | TGCAGCGCGAGAAGGGCTAATGAAAAACTGTTTTTT | TRBJ1-4 | NA | once | TRBV29-1
CASSLVQGTSPLHF | TGTGCCAGCAGCTTAGTCCAGGGTACTTCACCCCTCCACTTT | TRBJ1-6 | NA | NA | TRBV11-2
CASSMRGLRQPQHF | TGTGCCAGTAGTATGAGGGGGCTGCGTCAGCCCCAGCATTTT | TRBJ1-5 | TRBD1 | NA | TRBV19
CASSLIAEYEQYF | TGTGCCAGCAGCTTAATAGCGGAGTACGAGCAGTACTTC | TRBJ2-7 | NA | NA | TRBV7-2
CASSWSSDYYGYTF | TGTGCCAGCAGTTGGTCCTCGGATTACTATGGCTACACCTTC | TRBJ1-2 | NA | NA | TRBV27
CASSIGPNEKLFF | TGTGCCAGTAGTATTGGTCCTAATGAAAAACTGTTTTTT | TRBJ1-4 | NA | NA | TRBV19
CATTGQDQETQYF | TGTGCCACCACGGGCCAAGATCAAGAGACCCAGTACTTC | TRBJ2-5 | NA | NA | TRBV15
CASSYDRESGSPLHF | TGTGCCAGCAGTTACGACAGGGAGTCGGGCTCACCCCTCCACTTT | TRBJ1-6 | TRBD1 | NA | TRBV6-6
CASSQGTGSNQPQHF | TGTGCCAGCAGCCAAGGGACAGGGAGCAATCAGCCCCAGCATTTT | TRBJ1-5 | TRBD1 | NA | TRBV3-1/TRBV3-2
CASSLAGQGIMGNTIYF | TGTGCCAGCAGCTTAGCCGGACAGGGGATTATGGGAAACACCATATATTTT | TRBJ1-3 | TRBD1 | NA | TRBV7-2
CASSLEGDMNTEAFF | TGTGCCAGCAGCTTAGAGGGGGACATGAACACTGAAGCTTTCTTT | TRBJ1-1 | NA | NA | TRBV7-2
CASSHGTSLRNTQYF | TGTGCCAGCAGCCATGGGACTAGCCTGCGGAATACGCAGTATTTT | TRBJ2-3 | TRBD2 | NA | TRBV13
CSVEEGNNQPQHF | TGCAGCGTGGAAGAGGGGAACAATCAGCCCCAGCATTTT | TRBJ1-5 | NA | NA | TRBV29-1
CASRKQEGSSYYGYTF | TGTGCCAGTAGAAAACAAGAGGGGTCCAGTTACTATGGCTACACCTTC | TRBJ1-2 | NA | NA | TRBV19
CASREDREGTGELFF | TGTGCCAGCAGGGAGGACAGGGAAGGCACCGGGGAGCTGTTTTTT | TRBJ2-2 | TRBD1 | NA | TRBV7-8
CASSQGSGPKETQYF | TGTGCTAGCAGCCAAGGGTCAGGCCCAAAAGAGACCCAGTACTTC | TRBJ2-5 | NA | NA | TRBV7-7
CASSLGQNYNEQFF | TGTGCCAGCAGCCTGGGACAGAACTACAATGAGCAGTTCTTC | TRBJ2-1 | TRBD1 | few | TRBV7-9
CASLGQGFREQYF | TGTGCCAGCCTAGGACAGGGGTTTCGCGAGCAGTACTTC | TRBJ2-7 | TRBD1 | NA | TRBV28
CASSWKEYSNQPQHF | TGTGCCAGCAGCTGGAAAGAATATAGCAATCAGCCCCAGCATTTT | TRBJ1-5 | NA | NA | TRBV5-6
CASSHSQANTEAFF | TGTGCCAGCAGTCACAGCCAGGCGAACACTGAAGCTTTCTTT | TRBJ1-1 | NA | NA | TRBV28
CASSQGRTGTNEKLFF | TGCGCCAGCAGCCAAGGCAGGACAGGGACTAATGAAAAACTGTTTTTT | TRBJ1-4 | TRBD1 | NA | TRBV4-1
CASSSGGNEQYF | TGTGCCAGCAGCTCTGGTGGGAACGAGCAGTACTTC | TRBJ2-7 | NA | NA | TRBV7-9
CASRLGDQHTGELFF | TGTGCCAGCCGACTCGGGGACCAACACACCGGGGAGCTGTTTTTT | TRBJ2-2 | NA | NA | TRBV28
CASSEAAGITNEKLFF | TGTGCCAGCAGTGAAGCTGCAGGGATCACTAATGAAAAACTGTTTTTT | TRBJ1-4 | NA | NA | TRBV6-1
CASSYSQGSSYEQYF | TGTGCCAGCAGTTACTCGCAGGGGTCCTCCTACGAGCAGTACTTC | TRBJ2-7 | NA | NA | TRBV6-5
CASTRSFGANVLTF | TGTGCCAGCACTAGAAGCTTCGGGGCCAACGTCCTGACTTTC | TRBJ2-6 | NA | few | TRBV27
CASRLGQGWNTGELFF | TGTGCCAGCAGGCTAGGACAGGGGTGGAACACCGGGGAGCTGTTTTTT | TRBJ2-2 | TRBD1 | NA | TRBV27
CASSGAITGELFF | TGTGCCAGCAGCGGGGCCATCACCGGGGAGCTGTTTTTT | TRBJ2-2 | NA | NA | TRBV5-6
CASTRGGGANVLTF | TGTGCCAGCACACGAGGCGGTGGGGCCAACGTCCTGACTTTC | TRBJ2-6 | NA | NA | TRBV6-5
CASSLYSGYTGELFF | TGTGCCAGCAGCTTATATTCGGGTTACACCGGGGAGCTGTTTTTT | TRBJ2-2 | NA | NA | TRBV7-9
CASSSSGDRTSLYNSPLHF | TGTGCCAGCAGTTCCTCCGGAGACAGAACCAGTCTATATAATTCACCCCTCCACTTT | TRBJ1-6 | NA | NA | TRBV28
CASSTNSWGNEQFF | TGTGCCAGTAGTACAAACTCCTGGGGGAATGAGCAGTTCTTC | TRBJ2-1 | NA | NA | TRBV19
CASRIDRRNSPLHF | TGTGCCAGCAGGATTGACAGGAGGAATTCACCCCTCCACTTT | TRBJ1-6 | NA | NA | TRBV6-5
CASRTPLDTQYF | TGTGCCAGCCGCACACCCCTAGATACGCAGTATTTT | TRBJ2-3 | NA | NA | TRBV28
CASSPRAFTTGDSEKLFF | TGTGCCAGCAGCCCACGGGCCTTTACAACAGGGGACAGTGAAAAACTGTTTTTT | TRBJ1-4 | TRBD1 | NA | TRBV14
CASRGPRDPVGQFF | TGTGCAAGTCGCGGGCCCCGGGATCCCGTTGGGCAGTTCTTC | TRBJ2-1 | NA | NA | TRBV12-2
CASSDPGKMRTEAFF | TGTGCCAGCAGTGACCCCGGGAAAATGAGGACTGAAGCTTTCTTT | TRBJ1-1 | NA | NA | TRBV6-6